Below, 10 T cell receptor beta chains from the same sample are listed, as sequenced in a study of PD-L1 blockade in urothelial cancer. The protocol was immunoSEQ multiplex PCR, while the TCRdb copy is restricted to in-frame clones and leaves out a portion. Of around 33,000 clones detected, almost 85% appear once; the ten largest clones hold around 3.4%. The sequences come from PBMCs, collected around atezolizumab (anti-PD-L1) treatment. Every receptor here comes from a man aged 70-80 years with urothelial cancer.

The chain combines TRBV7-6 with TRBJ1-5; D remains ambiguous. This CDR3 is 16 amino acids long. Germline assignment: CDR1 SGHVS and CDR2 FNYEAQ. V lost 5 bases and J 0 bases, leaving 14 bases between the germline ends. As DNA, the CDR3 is TGTGCCAGCAGCCCAGAGGCGGGGTATAGCAATCAGCCCCAGCATTTT. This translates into CASSPEAGYSNQPQHF.

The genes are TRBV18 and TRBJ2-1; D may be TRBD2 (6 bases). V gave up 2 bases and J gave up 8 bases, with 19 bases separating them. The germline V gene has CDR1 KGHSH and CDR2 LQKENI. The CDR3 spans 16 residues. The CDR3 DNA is TGTGCCAGCTCACCATTCGGGAGTCCCGTGGGCGATGAGCAGTTCTTC. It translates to CASSPFGSPVGDEQFF.

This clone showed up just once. The CDR3 here is CASSQGRGGGILGGELFF. The CDR3 DNA reads as TGCGCCAGCAGCCAGGGCCGCGGGGGAGGGATCCTAGGCGGGGAGCTGTTTTTT. V gene TRBV4-1 combines with J gene TRBJ2-2; 7 bases agree with TRBD2. This CDR3 contains 18 residues. The V gene's germline CDR1 is MGHRA and CDR2 YSYEKL. V lost 3 bases, J lost 7 bases, and 17 bases stayed unmatched.

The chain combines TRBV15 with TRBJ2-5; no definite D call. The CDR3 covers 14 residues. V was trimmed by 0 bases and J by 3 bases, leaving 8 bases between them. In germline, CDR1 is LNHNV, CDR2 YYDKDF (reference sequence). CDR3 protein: CATSRDRQEETQYF. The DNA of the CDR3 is TGTGCCACCAGCAGAGATCGGCAGGAAGAGACCCAGTACTTC.

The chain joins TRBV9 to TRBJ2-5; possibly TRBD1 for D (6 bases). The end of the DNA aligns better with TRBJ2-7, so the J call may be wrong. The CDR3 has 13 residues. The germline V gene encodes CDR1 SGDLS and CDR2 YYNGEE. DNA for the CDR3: TGTGCCAGCAGCTTCGGACAGTCCTACGAGCAGTACTTC. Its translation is CASSFGQSYEQYF.

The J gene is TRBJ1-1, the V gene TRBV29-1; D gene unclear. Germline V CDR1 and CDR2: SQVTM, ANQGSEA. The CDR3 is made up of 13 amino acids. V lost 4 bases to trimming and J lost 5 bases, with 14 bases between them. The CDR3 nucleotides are TGCAGCGTTGGCGGCAGTGAGAGGACTGAAGCTTTCTTT. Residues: CSVGGSERTEAFF.

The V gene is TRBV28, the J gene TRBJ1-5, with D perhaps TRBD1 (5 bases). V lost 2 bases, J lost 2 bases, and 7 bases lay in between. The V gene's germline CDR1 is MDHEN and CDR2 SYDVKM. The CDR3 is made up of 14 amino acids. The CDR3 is CASSLGGGNQPQHF. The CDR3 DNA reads TGTGCCAGCAGTTTAGGAGGGGGCAATCAGCCCCAGCATTTT.

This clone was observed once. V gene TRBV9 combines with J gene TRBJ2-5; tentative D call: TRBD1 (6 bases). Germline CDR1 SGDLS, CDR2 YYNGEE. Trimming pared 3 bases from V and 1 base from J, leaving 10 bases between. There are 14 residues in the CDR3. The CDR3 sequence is CASSEQGGQETQYF. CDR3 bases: TGTGCCAGCAGCGAACAGGGTGGCCAAGAGACCCAGTACTTC.

CDR3 coding DNA: TGTGCCAGCAGCTCGTTGACTAGCGGTCAAAACATTCAGTACTTC. It yields the protein CASSSLTSGQNIQYF. The genes are TRBV7-8 and TRBJ2-4; 9 nucleotides agree with TRBD2. Trimming removed 4 bases from V and 5 bases from J; junction bases left unmatched: 6. Per germline, CDR1 SGHVS and CDR2 FQNEAQ. The CDR3 contains 15 residues.

DNA of the CDR3: TGTGCCAGCAGCTTTTCTCCTACTTCCCCCTACGAGCAGTACTTC. This translates into CASSFSPTSPYEQYF. J is TRBJ2-7 and V is TRBV7-2; D is ambiguous. V was clipped by 3 bases and J by 2 bases, with 14 bases between them. There are 15 residues in the CDR3. Germline CDR1 is SGHTA and CDR2 is FQGNSA.